Described below is a single TCR beta chain sequence and its context. These data are taken from a study of shared clonotypes between healthy human individuals. Trimming took 0 bases from V and 5 from J, leaving 13 bases between them. The CDR3 length is 15 residues. The germline gives CDR1 MGHRA, CDR2 YSYEKL. Sorted-subset replicate PCRs used 200 ng DNA, some 33,000 T cell genomes. Clones were sequenced by immunoSEQ multiplex PCR, and TCRdb holds only the in-frame ones, with some missing. The top ten hold approximately 1.5% of the sample, which has nearly 1 million clones, 60% to 85% seen once. Sequencing was performed on memory CD4+ T cells sorted from blood. Subset indicated: CD45RA-negative fraction. The V gene is TRBV4-1, the J gene TRBJ2-5; D may match TRBD1 or TRBD2 (6 bases each). This TCR was sampled from a man aged 18 to 35 in good health. CDR3 amino acids: CASSQEGIGGETQYF. In DNA form, the CDR3 reads TGCGCCAGCAGCCAAGAGGGTATAGGGGGGGAGACCCAGTACTTC.